This T cell receptor beta chain came from a study of blood T cell repertoires in COVID-19 (dated by TCRdb to 2018 to 2020). With respect to the entire study: Samples covering the acute and convalescent phases of COVID-19 were provided by collaborators in the United States, Italy and Spain. The dataset comprised deeply sampled blood TCRbeta repertoires from subjects exposed to, actively infected with, or recovered from COVID-19. The material from the prospective study consisted of cDNA or gDNA derived from T cells, B-cell-depleted T cells, or PBMCs. The repertoires were released in a freely available public database meant as a resource for research on the immune response to SARS-CoV-2. The samples were drawn from two sources: the first 160 participants of the ongoing ImmuneRACE study, and 1,000 to 1,500 subjects contributed by 6 global collaborators. Nearly every sample came with metadata listing a de-identified subject ID, COVID-19 status, age in years and sex. Where HLA class I and class II types were available, the types were taken from metadata supplied by the sample provider, not from assay-based typing. Broad study findings and their caveats: The amount of clinical and demographic metadata varied by source and participant and was provided uncurated.

With regard to this clone: The antigen it recognizes is unknown. Base qualities are not at hand, and no much larger clone is one base apart.

The CDR3, cysteine through phenylalanine, is 15 amino acids long. The entry retains the CDR3 DNA only, 45 bases that are in frame from base 1. CDR1 and CDR2, per the germline V gene, are SGHRS and YFSETQ. V drops 4 bases and J drops 0 bases, leaving 12 bases in between. Whole blood was collected in K2EDTA tubes by collaborating institutions according to the institutions' own protocols. For TCRbeta analysis, collaborator samples were shipped as frozen whole blood, as isolated PBMCs, or as DNA extracted from either sample type. The immunoSEQ Assay, a bias-controlled multiplex PCR, was used to amplify TCRbeta CDR3 regions from genomic DNA. The paper's processing steps were these. The number of nucleated cells in each sample was estimated from the amplification of reference gene primers within the assay. To quantify the absolute abundance of each unique TCRbeta CDR3 rearrangement, sequence reads were collapsed and filtered. For each sample, productive Simpson clonality was calculated by taking the square root of Simpson's diversity index across productive rearrangements. Held by TCRdb, this immuneACCESS table contains in-frame sequences only and omits some clones. Under half of the omission traces to an unresolved V gene where checked; the cause of the rest is unknown. V and J calls plus clone size are reproduced from that table; the DNA served to infer D and trimming. For this sample the table gives 70,000 to 85,000 clones, of which about 83% were detected only once. The ten top clones hold over 35% of the sample.

In this chain, TRBV5-1 is recombined with TRBJ2-3; the best D guess is TRBD2, with 6 bases matching. This sequence was found in a man of 80 years or more with active or convalescent COVID-19. Specimen: peripheral blood. The DNA is TGCGCCAGCAGCGCGGGACGGGAGAGCACAGATACGCAGTATTTT. Protein translation: CASSAGRESTDTQYF.